Given below is one T cell receptor beta chain in context. The sample originates from a study of T cell changes during pregnancy in multiple sclerosis. The repertoire was sequenced with immunoSEQ multiplex PCR; TCRdb's copy has only in-frame clones and lacks some. The repertoire includes about 42,000 clones, roughly 84% of them detected once, and about 0.64% sits in the top ten. The sample in question was CD4+ T cells from peripheral blood mononuclear cells, obtained before pregnancy. This clonotype was obtained from a female donor with multiple sclerosis, enrolled in a pregnancy study.

The CDR3 coding sequence is TGTGCCAGCAGTTTAAGTACAGGGAATCAGCCCCAGCATTTT. This codes for CASSLSTGNQPQHF. The chain couples TRBV27 to TRBJ1-5, with D maybe TRBD1 (6 bases). The CDR3 is made up of 14 amino acids. Trimming removed 2 bases at V and 4 bases at J, with 9 bases between. From germline, CDR1 is MNHEY and CDR2 SMNVEV (reference sequence).